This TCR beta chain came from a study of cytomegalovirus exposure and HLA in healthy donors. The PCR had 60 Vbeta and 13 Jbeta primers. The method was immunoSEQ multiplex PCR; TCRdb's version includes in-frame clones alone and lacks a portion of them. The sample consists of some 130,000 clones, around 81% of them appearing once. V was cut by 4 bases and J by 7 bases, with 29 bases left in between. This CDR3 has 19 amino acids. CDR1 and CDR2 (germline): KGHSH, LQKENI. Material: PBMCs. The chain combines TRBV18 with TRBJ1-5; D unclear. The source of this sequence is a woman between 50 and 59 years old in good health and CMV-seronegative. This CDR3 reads CASSRAPYRGREADQPQHF. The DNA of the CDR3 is TGTGCCAGCTCACGGGCCCCTTATCGTGGGAGAGAGGCGGACCAGCCCCAGCATTTT.